Sequencing of this T cell receptor beta chain was carried out in a study of T-cell memory formation after mild COVID-19. Study-wide points: Whereas later expanders leaned CD4+, clones contracting day 15 to 85 showed a balanced CD4/CD8 makeup. The CD4+ clones that contracted clustered mainly within CM and EM, and the CD8+ clones concentrated in EMRA. Whether day 37 second-wave clones are SARS-CoV-2-specific was not confirmed.

CDR1 KGHSH and CDR2 LQKENI come from the germline V gene. The length of the CDR3 is 15 residues. With 3 bases removed from V and 2 bases from J, the gap between germline ends came to 13 bases. Regarding this clonotype: No antigen is known for it.

The TCR alpha and TCR beta cDNA libraries, bearing sample barcodes and UMIs, were generated by 5'RACE using constant-segment primers. TCRdb called the 5' RACE reads again in MiXCR, with one record for every CDR3 protein. The table shows approximately 410,000 distinct CDR3 sequences, with under 25% occurring only once. Material for sequencing was PBMCs or a T cell subset sorted from them (not recorded which). J is TRBJ1-1 and V is TRBV18; TRBD1 might be the D (6 bases). The source of this sequence is an adult woman who had mild COVID-19 (a few samples of this study predate the infection). Cell type and time point are not known. CDR3 sequence reads: CASSPLTGLNTEAFF. The CDR3 bases are TGTGCCAGCTCACCCTTAACAGGGTTAAACACTGAAGCTTTCTTT.